These 27 T cell receptor beta chains were all obtained from the same sample, sequenced in a study of blood T cell repertoires in COVID-19. Using immunoSEQ multiplex PCR, the repertoire was profiled, and TCRdb retains in-frame clones only, with some absent. Of 210,000 or so clones listed, around 90% are singletons. The sample comprised peripheral blood. The receptors were sampled from a man in his forties or fifties with acute or convalescent COVID-19.

The rearrangement joins TRBV6-1 to TRBJ1-4, with 7 bases that match TRBD1. CDR1 is MNHNS and CDR2 is SASEGT in the germline V gene. The junction had 7 bases not matched to a gene; V was cut back by 0 bases and J by 6 bases. This CDR3 region has 16 residues. The chain's CDR3 is CASSEAQGGGDEKLFF. CDR3 coding DNA: TGTGCCAGCAGTGAAGCGCAAGGAGGGGGCGATGAAAAACTGTTTTTT.

The CDR3 sequence is CASSVDRGETQYF. The CDR3 DNA is TGTGCCAGCAGCGTAGACAGGGGAGAGACCCAGTACTTC. The gene calls are TRBV7-2 and TRBJ2-5; TRBD1 agrees at 8 bases. Germline assignment: CDR1 SGHTA and CDR2 FQGNSA. Unmatched junction bases numbered 3, after V lost 5 bases and J lost 4 bases. The length of the CDR3 is 13 residues.

The chain uses TRBV18 and TRBJ2-2; 8 bases align to TRBD1. The junction had 5 bases not matched to a gene; V was cut back by 3 bases and J by 8 bases. The CDR3 is made up of 14 amino acids. Germline V gene data show CDR1 as KGHSH and CDR2 as LQKENI. CDR3 amino acids: CASSPATGAGELFF. As DNA, the CDR3 is TGTGCCAGCTCACCGGCGACAGGGGCTGGGGAGCTGTTTTTT. Full variable domain (rest looked up from reference TRBV18 and TRBJ2-2): NAGVMQNPRHLVRRRGQEARLRCSPMKGHSHVYWYRQLPEEGLKFMVYLQKENIIDESGMPKERFSAEFPKEGPSILRIQQVVRGDSAAYFCASSPATGAGELFFGEGSRLTVL.

In its sample, this clone was seen a few times. This rearrangement joins TRBV28 to TRBJ1-1; 8 nucleotides line up with TRBD1. Germline trimming cut 6 bases from V and 7 bases from J; bases unmatched to any gene: 10. Germline lookup yields CDR1 MDHEN and CDR2 SYDVKM. The CDR3 is 14 amino acids. CDR3 nucleotides: TGTGCCAGCAGAATGACAGGGGATTCGGATGAAGCTTTCTTT. Amino acid sequence: CASRMTGDSDEAFF. Combining the CDR3 with reference TRBV28 and TRBJ1-1 gives the whole variable domain DVKVTQSSRYLVKRTGEKVFLECVQDMDHENMFWYRQDPGLGLRLIYFSYDVKMKEKGDIPEGYSVSREKKERFSLILESASTNQTSMYLCASRMTGDSDEAFFGQGTRLTVV.

The genes are TRBV4-1 and TRBJ1-2; D is possibly TRBD1 (5 bases). The V end lost 1 base, the J end lost 5 bases, and 17 bases lay between the germline ends. The CDR3 sequence is 16 residues long. Germline lookup yields CDR1 MGHRA and CDR2 YSYEKL. The chain's CDR3 is CASSQGAYPGGYGYTF. In DNA, the CDR3 is TGCGCCAGCAGCCAAGGCGCCTACCCGGGGGGATATGGCTACACCTTC.

CDR3 sequence: CASSQGQNEKLFF. As DNA, the CDR3 is TGCGCCAGCAGCCAAGGACAGAATGAAAAACTGTTTTTT. The chain couples TRBV5-1 to TRBJ1-4; a possible D gene is TRBD1 (6 bases). The CDR3 contains 13 residues. The germline V gene has CDR1 SGHRS and CDR2 YFSETQ. The V gene lost 4 bases and the J gene lost 5 bases, with 9 bases spanning the gap.

Of note for this clone: The sample carries other DNA sequences with the same CDR3. CDR3 coding DNA: TGTGCCAGTAGTATTCGGGGGAACAATCAGCCCCAGCATTTT. The encoded protein is CASSIRGNNQPQHF. This chain links TRBV19 with TRBJ1-5; D is perhaps TRBD1 (5 bases). The length of the CDR3 is 14 residues. CDR1 and CDR2 (germline): LNHDA, SQIVND (reference sequence). Trimming left V 3 bases short and J 3 bases short, with 9 bases between.

The V call is TRBV19, the J call TRBJ2-3; 7 bases match TRBD2. Germline CDR1 and CDR2: LNHDA and SQIVND (reference sequence). The J segment lost 2 bases and the V segment lost 3 bases, leaving 8 bases of the junction unmatched. The length of the CDR3 is 16 residues. This chain's CDR3 is CASSIGSGVSTDTQYF. Written as DNA, the CDR3 is TGTGCCAGTAGTATCGGAAGCGGGGTCTCCACAGATACGCAGTATTTT.

The V and J genes are TRBV5-1 and TRBJ2-3, with 9 bases that match TRBD2. The length of the CDR3 is 15 residues. The germline CDR1 and CDR2 sequences are SGHRS and YFSETQ. V shed 0 bases, J shed 3 bases, and the junction held 2 bases outside the gene matches. DNA for the CDR3: TGCGCCAGCAGCTTGGATCTAGCGGGGACAGATACGCAGTATTTT. This encodes CASSLDLAGTDTQYF.

The chain has TRBV2 and TRBJ2-1, with D possibly being TRBD2 (6 bases). The V gene's germline CDR1 is SNHLY and CDR2 FYNNEI. The germline V and J ends were trimmed by 4 bases and 2 bases, with 6 bases remaining between them. This CDR3 is built from 13 residues. Here the CDR3 DNA reads TGTGCCAGCAGTGGACTAGCCTACAATGAGCAGTTCTTC. Translated: CASSGLAYNEQFF.

This clone was detected once. V and J are TRBV24-1 and TRBJ1-5; D may be TRBD1 (6 bases). Germline CDR1 is KGHDR and CDR2 is SFDVKD. The CDR3 is 13 amino acids. V was clipped by 10 bases and J by 1 base, with 10 bases between them. The CDR3 is CATGQGSNQPQHF. For the CDR3, the DNA is TGTGCCACTGGTCAGGGGAGCAATCAGCCCCAGCATTTT.

The gene calls are TRBV12-3 or TRBV12-4 and TRBJ1-2, with TRBD1 matching over 8 bases. The ends lost 5 bases at V and 7 bases at J; junction bases unmatched: 3. CDR3 size: 12 residues. The DNA for the CDR3 is TGTGCCAGCAGTCTGACAGGGGTTGGCTACACCTTC. It translates to CASSLTGVGYTF.

The V and J genes are TRBV12-3 or TRBV12-4 and TRBJ2-2, with a possible D match to TRBD1 (5 bases). V shed 11 bases and J shed 2 bases, with 9 bases lying between them. The CDR3 sequence is 12 residues long. The CDR3 protein is CADQGNTGELFF. In DNA, the CDR3 is TGTGCCGATCAGGGAAACACCGGGGAGCTGTTTTTT.

This clone has a single count. This sequence joins TRBV9 and TRBJ2-7; 9 nucleotides align to TRBD1. CDR3 length: 16 amino acids. The germline V gene has CDR1 SGDLS and CDR2 YYNGEE. After removal of 3 bases from V and 6 bases from J, the junction contained 13 bases not matched to a gene. CDR3 region: CASSGHRDRVFCEQYF. The CDR3 DNA reads as TGTGCCAGCAGCGGCCACCGGGACAGGGTATTCTGCGAGCAGTACTTC.

This clone was detected only a few times. The rearrangement joins TRBV5-1 to TRBJ2-5; 10 bases agree with TRBD2. Germline V gene sequence: CDR1 SGHRS, CDR2 YFSETQ. The junction had 7 bases not matched to a gene; V was cut back by 4 bases and J by 4 bases. The CDR3 extends over 15 amino acids. The CDR3: CASSTGGTSVETQYF. The CDR3, as DNA: TGCGCCAGCAGCACAGGGGGGACTAGCGTAGAGACCCAGTACTTC.

The rearrangement links TRBV12-5 to TRBJ2-5, with D tentatively TRBD1 (5 bases). Germline V gives CDR1 LGHNT, CDR2 FRNRAP. The CDR3 covers 13 residues. Trimming shortened V by 6 bases and J by 1 base, and 9 bases separated the two germline ends. CDR3 nucleotide sequence: TGTGCTAGTGGGGACACTTTCCAAGAGACCCAGTACTTC. This gives the protein CASGDTFQETQYF.

The chain links TRBV30 to TRBJ2-7, with a possible D match to TRBD1 (6 bases). Trimming left V 3 bases short and J 5 bases short, with 11 bases between. The germline V gene encodes CDR1 GTSNPN and CDR2 SVGIG (reference sequence). This CDR3 comprises 12 residues. The CDR3 nucleotides are TGTGCCTGGAGGGACAGTTTCAACGAGCAGTACTTC. As protein: CAWRDSFNEQYF.

The chain is built from TRBV29-1 and TRBJ1-1, with D uncertain. Germline V CDR1 and CDR2: SQVTM, ANQGSEA. V was cut by 4 bases and J by 0 bases, with 9 bases left in between. The CDR3 sequence is 13 residues long. The CDR3 DNA reads as TGCAGCGTTGCTAACCCGGTGAACACTGAAGCTTTCTTT. Amino acids: CSVANPVNTEAFF.

Note on this clone: It is unclear where the CDR3 begins or ends on the DNA, so no DNA is shown, and the CDR3 is as TCRdb lists it. This sequence joins TRBV20-1 and TRBJ1-6; the D call in the table, TRBD1, was not verified against the DNA. The V gene's germline CDR1 is DFQATT and CDR2 SNEGSKA (reference sequence). Ends included, the CDR3 has 14 residues. The CDR3 sequence is CSASSGQGNSPLHF.

The chain carries TRBV15 and TRBJ1-3, with 9 bases matching TRBD1. This CDR3 spans 18 amino acids. CDR1 and CDR2 (germline): LNHNV, YYDKDF (reference sequence). V was pared by 0 bases and J by 4 bases, with 10 bases of the junction left unmatched. This CDR3 is CATSRDVGTGFTGNTIYF. CDR3 in DNA: TGTGCCACCAGCAGAGATGTCGGGACAGGGTTTACGGGAAACACCATATATTTT.

CDR3 nucleotides: TGTGCCAGCAGCCAAAGGACAGGGTCCCATGGCTACACCTTC. Translation: CASSQRTGSHGYTF. The chain uses TRBV3-1 (or the pseudogene TRBV3-2) and TRBJ1-2; 8 bases are shared with TRBD1. With 2 bases clipped from V and 6 bases from J, the junction kept 5 bases outside the gene matches. Germline CDR1 reads LGHDT; CDR2 reads YNNKEL (reference sequence). The length of the CDR3 is 14 residues.

This chain links TRBV19 with TRBJ2-3; 9 positions match TRBD2. CDR3 length equals 16 residues. V was pared by 5 bases and J by 4 bases, with 10 bases of the junction left unmatched. CDR1 and CDR2 (germline): LNHDA, SQIVND (reference sequence). CDR3 region: CASSAPRRGGSDTQYF. The CDR3 coding sequence is TGTGCCAGTAGTGCCCCTCGGCGGGGGGGCTCAGATACGCAGTATTTT.

V gene TRBV10-3 combines with J gene TRBJ1-5, with D maybe TRBD1 (5 bases). CDR3 length equals 14 residues. V was clipped by 0 bases and J by 6 bases, with 9 bases between them. Germline V gene lookup returns CDR1 ENHRY and CDR2 SYGVKD. This chain's CDR3 is CAISESEGAQPQHF. In nucleotides, the CDR3 is TGTGCCATCAGTGAGTCGGAAGGGGCTCAGCCCCAGCATTTT.

This clone was detected once. This chain connects TRBV23-1 to TRBJ2-6; maybe TRBD2 (6 bases). TRBV23-1 is known as an ORF, though its function is uncertain. Deletions cut 0 bases from V and 0 bases from J, with 15 bases between. The CDR3 runs 19 residues. CDR3 DNA sequence: TGCGCCAGCAGTCAATCGTCGCGGGGCATTTCCTCTGGGGCCAACGTCCTGACTTTC. Protein sequence: CASSQSSRGISSGANVLTF.

The chain links TRBV6-1 to TRBJ2-3; D may be TRBD2 (6 bases). In germline, CDR1 is MNHNS, CDR2 SASEGT. The CDR3 sequence is 16 residues long. The V gene lost 1 base and the J gene lost 8 bases, with 19 bases spanning the gap. CDR3 amino acids: CASSEDGGVSVGTQYF. The CDR3 nucleotides read TGTGCCAGCAGTGAAGACGGCGGGGTGTCAGTAGGTACGCAGTATTTT.

V is TRBV6-2 or TRBV6-3 and J is TRBJ1-2, with 7 bases aligning to TRBD1. This CDR3 is 14 amino acids long. Germline-derived CDR1 and CDR2 are MNHEY and SVGEGT. V lost 4 bases and J lost 4; bases outside the gene matches: 6. The CDR3 DNA reads TGTGCCAGCAGTTCGGGACAGAGGCCCTATGGCTACACCTTC. Residues: CASSSGQRPYGYTF.

The rearrangement uses TRBV28 and TRBJ2-7, with D possibly being TRBD2 (5 bases). V was shortened by 7 bases and J by 8 bases, with 12 bases between the two germline ends. The CDR3 is 11 residues long. The germline V gene has CDR1 MDHEN and CDR2 SYDVKM. The CDR3 loop is CASNTSGKQYF. In DNA form, the CDR3 reads TGTGCCAGCAACACAAGCGGTAAGCAGTACTTC.